One and the same sample provided the 18 T cell receptor beta chains below, sequenced in a study of tumor-infiltrating lymphocytes in primary liver carcinoma. From unsorted bulk tissue weighing about 20-32 mg, DNA and RNA were co-extracted. The authors made TCR beta cDNA from 500 ng total RNA with a constant-region primer. Libraries for TCR beta were built through three nested multiplex PCR rounds, which together made up a slightly modified ARM-PCR procedure. It was with TRBV1-TRBV30 forward primers and a C-beta reverse primer that the first two PCR rounds were run, at roughly 10 cycles each. Each CDR3 protein gets one entry after TCRdb re-called the multiplex PCR reads with MiXCR. The table lists about 54,000 distinct CDR3 sequences, 60% to 75% of them singletons, with around 25% in the top ten. Sequenced input: liver tumor tissue from sampling region 2. Subset reported: tumor region T2, inferior pole. The receptors originated from a man aged 35 to 55 with primary liver carcinoma and hepatitis B virus infection.

By share of the sample, this clonotype is medium-sized (0.01 to 0.1%). The V call is TRBV5-5, the J call TRBJ2-5, with D possibly being TRBD2 (5 bases). Looked up from germline, CDR1 is SGHKS and CDR2 is YYEKEE (reference sequence). The CDR3 is made up of 17 amino acids. V lost 0 bases to trimming and J lost 0 bases, with 15 bases between them. CDR3 amino acids: CASSLGLARGYQETQYF. DNA for the CDR3: TGTGCCAGCAGCTTGGGGCTAGCAAGAGGGTACCAAGAGACCCAGTACTTC.

This clonotype was observed a handful of times. The genes are TRBV11-2 and TRBJ2-3, with D perhaps matching TRBD2 (5 bases). In germline, CDR1 is SGHAT, CDR2 FQNNGV. The CDR3 loop spans 20 amino acids. V dropped 5 bases and J dropped 2 bases, with 29 bases sitting between them. DNA for the CDR3: TGTGCCAGCAGCCCTGATGACCCCTTGCAGATAGCGAGAATCACAGATACGCAGTATTTT. Translation gives CASSPDDPLQIARITDTQYF. The variable domain in full, with the rest retrieved from reference TRBV11-2 and TRBJ2-3, is EAGVAQSPRYKIIEKRQSVAFWCNPISGHATLYWYQQILGQGPKLLIQFQNNGVVDDSQLPKDRFSAERLKGVDSTLKIQPAKLEDSAVYLCASSPDDPLQIARITDTQYFGPGTRLTVL.

The chain uses TRBV20-1 and TRBJ1-5; no clear D. This CDR3 has 15 amino acids. V was clipped by 2 bases and J by 3 bases, with 14 bases between them. Germline lookup yields CDR1 DFQATT and CDR2 SNEGSKA (reference sequence). The CDR3 region is CSARSANWYNQPQHF. The CDR3 DNA is TGCAGTGCTAGAAGTGCTAACTGGTACAATCAGCCCCAGCATTTT.

Points on this clonotype: A read error may account for a junction end that differs from germline. This CDR3 is CASSQYSGGGYGQYF. The DNA of the CDR3 is TGCGCCAGCAGTCAATATTCGGGAGGGGGCTACGGGCAGTACTTC. The chain employs TRBV11-2 and TRBJ2-7; the D gene is possibly TRBD2 (8 bases). Germline CDR1 is SGHAT and CDR2 is FQNNGV. The CDR3 is 15 residues long.

This rearrangement joins TRBV29-1 to TRBJ2-3; TRBD1 aligns across 10 bases. CDR3 size: 16 residues. V lost 2 bases to trimming and J lost 5 bases; unmatched junction nucleotides: 10. Per the germline V gene, CDR1 is SQVTM and CDR2 is ANQGSEA. The CDR3 sequence is CSVEHRDRGVEDTQYF. The CDR3 DNA reads as TGCAGCGTTGAACACCGGGACAGGGGAGTTGAAGATACGCAGTATTTT.

Of note for this clonotype: At one end the junction does not follow the germline gene, possibly because of a read error. J is TRBJ1-4 and V is TRBV4-1; D ambiguous. CDR1 and CDR2 (germline): MGHRA, YSYEKL. The CDR3 has 16 amino acids. CDR3 bases: TGCGCCAGCAACCAAGCACCCGGGATCGGAAACGAGAAACTGTTTTTT. As protein: CASNQAPGIGNEKLFF.

This clonotype was seen just once. A much bigger clone sits one base away, suggesting this may be a read error. The gene calls are TRBV5-1 and TRBJ2-7; 8 bases fit TRBD1. CDR1 and CDR2 from the germline V gene are SGHRS and YFSETQ. This CDR3 is 14 amino acids long. The CDR3 spells CSSRETGVTYEQYF. In DNA form, the CDR3 reads TGCTCCAGCAGGGAGACAGGGGTTACCTACGAGCAGTACTTC.

V gene TRBV11-2 combines with J gene TRBJ2-7, with D possibly TRBD2 on 6 matching bases. The CDR3 is made up of 14 amino acids. The germline CDR1 and CDR2 sequences are SGHAT and FQNNGV. This CDR3 reads CTSSLTDIAYEQYF. The CDR3 DNA reads TGTACTAGCAGCTTAACTGACATTGCCTACGAGCAGTACTTC.

About this clonotype: One end of the junction does not line up with germline, which may come from a read error. The gene calls are TRBV5-1 and TRBJ2-3; 10 bases fit TRBD1. The CDR3 loop spans 16 amino acids. From germline, CDR1 is SGHRS and CDR2 YFSETQ. As DNA, the CDR3 is TGCGCCAGCAGCCGGCGACAGGGGGCTTACACAGATATGCAGTATTTT. This encodes CASSRRQGAYTDMQYF. The full variable domain, rest sourced from reference TRBV5-1 and TRBJ2-3, is KAGVTQTPRYLIKTRGQQVTLSCSPISGHRSVSWYQQTPGQGLQFLFEYFSETQRNKGNFPGRFSGRQFSNSRSEMNVSTLELGDSALYLCASSRRQGAYTDMQYFGPGTRLTVL.

This clonotype appeared once. The rearrangement uses TRBV5-1 and TRBJ1-1, with 11 nucleotides matching TRBD1. Germline V gene lookup returns CDR1 SGHRS and CDR2 YFSETQ. This CDR3 spans 15 amino acids. V gave up 1 base and J gave up 12 bases; unmatched junction bases: 11. This chain's CDR3 is CASSLTGTGGTDTFF. The CDR3, as DNA: TGCGCCAGCAGCTTGACAGGGACAGGGGGAACTGACACTTTCTTT.

Ten or more counts support this clonotype. The V and J genes are TRBV28 and TRBJ2-1, with a possible D match to TRBD2 (5 bases). The CDR3 consists of 13 residues. Trimming pared 7 bases from V and 6 bases from J, leaving 13 bases between. Germline assignment: CDR1 MDHEN and CDR2 SYDVKM. CDR3 sequence: CASMPSGSNEQFF. The CDR3 bases are TGTGCCAGCATGCCAAGCGGAAGCAATGAGCAGTTCTTC.

This clonotype was counted many times. The chain carries TRBV2 and TRBJ2-5; possibly TRBD1 for D (5 bases). CDR3 length equals 11 residues. Trimming took off 2 bases at V and 9 bases at J, with 7 bases between the two ends. CDR1 is SNHLY, CDR2 FYNNEI, per germline. CDR3 amino acids: CASSEKQAQYF. In nucleotides, the CDR3 is TGTGCCAGCAGTGAAAAACAGGCCCAGTACTTC.

As to this clonotype: The junction departs from germline at one end; a sequencing error may be responsible. The rearrangement uses TRBV2 and TRBJ2-1; D might be TRBD1 (7 bases). This CDR3 has 16 amino acids. CDR1 is SNHLY and CDR2 is FYNNEI in the germline V gene. CDR3 in DNA: TGCGCCAGCAGTGACGACGGCAGGGGGGCTGGCAATGAGCGGTTCTTC. This translates into CASSDDGRGAGNERFF.

A note on this clonotype: An end of the junction differs from the germline gene, which may be a read error. The chain links TRBV10-3 to TRBJ2-1; TRBD2 matches 13 bases. Looked up from germline, CDR1 is ENHRY and CDR2 is SYGVKD. The CDR3 runs 18 residues. The CDR3 DNA follows: TGTGTCATCAGTGAGGGAAGTACTGGACTAGCGGGAGTAGGTGAGCAGTTCTTC. Protein sequence: CVISEGSTGLAGVGEQFF.

On this clonotype: The final CDR3 position lacks the conserved phenylalanine or tryptophan, pointing to a likely read error. The chain links TRBV6-5 to TRBJ2-7; D uncertain. Germline lookup yields CDR1 MNHEY and CDR2 SVGAGI. The CDR3 contains 13 residues. The CDR3 here is CASSYRLSYEQYL. CDR3 nucleotides: TGTGCCAGCAGTTACAGACTTTCCTATGAGCAGTACCTC.

On this clonotype: Germline and junction disagree at one end, which may indicate a read error. The chain combines TRBV11-2 with TRBJ2-1, with D uncertain. The CDR3 contains 13 residues. CDR1 and CDR2 (germline): SGHAT, FQNNGV. CDR3 residues: CASSSNDAYEQFF. The CDR3 nucleotides read TGTGCTAGCAGCTCAAATGATGCCTATGAGCAATTCTTC.

About this clonotype itself: Relative to the germline gene, one junction end is altered; a read error may explain this. The CDR3 DNA reads as TGCGCCAACAGTTACTCTCCGGGGGAGGGCCCGGGTTATGAGCAGTTCTTC. This codes for CANSYSPGEGPGYEQFF. The chain is built from TRBV6-6 and TRBJ2-1; 7 bases match TRBD2. The CDR3 has 17 residues. CDR1 MNHNY and CDR2 SVGAGI come from the germline V gene (reference sequence).

This clonotype was seen once. In this CDR3 the conserved last residue, phenylalanine or tryptophan, is missing, so a read error is likely. V usage is TRBV11-2 and J usage is TRBJ2-1; the D gene could be TRBD1 or TRBD2 (5 bases each). This CDR3 has 14 amino acids. From germline, CDR1 is SGHAT and CDR2 FQNNGV. CDR3: CTSSRGSGDRGQFY. CDR3 nucleotide sequence: TGTACCAGCAGCCGAGGGTCCGGGGATAGGGGGCAGTTCTAC.